The 21 T cell receptor beta chains presented below share a single source sample, sequenced in a study of shared clonotypes between healthy human individuals. Sequencing used immunoSEQ multiplex PCR; TCRdb keeps in-frame clones, though not all of them. The top ten clones hold 0.55% to 0.7% of a sample with 950,000 to 1,100,000 clones, roughly 74% of them seen once. Sequencing was done on a sample of memory CD4+ T cells from PBMCs. As to subset: CD45RA-negative fraction. These receptor sequences come from a man aged 18 to 30 in good health. Some clones in this sample may be carry-over from other donors' samples.

On this clone: A single base separates this from a much larger clone, so it may be a read error. The genes are TRBV7-3 and TRBJ2-5, with D unresolved. V lost 2 bases to trimming and J lost 2 bases, with 6 bases between them. CDR3 length equals 13 residues. CDR1 and CDR2 from the germline V gene are SGHTA and FQGTGA. In nucleotides, the CDR3 is TGTGCCAGCAGCTTAGGGGTTCAAGAGACCCAGTACTTC. Translated: CASSLGVQETQYF. Combining the CDR3 with reference TRBV7-3 and TRBJ2-5 gives the whole variable domain GAGVSQTPSNKVTEKGKYVELRCDPISGHTALYWYRQSLGQGPEFLIYFQGTGAADDSGLPNDRFFAVRPEGSVSTLKIQRTERGDSAVYLCASSLGVQETQYFGPGTRLLVL.

The chain uses TRBV5-6 and TRBJ1-1; 8 nucleotides match TRBD1. The V segment lost 4 bases and the J segment 0 bases; nucleotides outside the gene matches: 11. CDR1 is SGHDT and CDR2 is YYEEEE in the germline V gene. The CDR3 spans 17 residues. The CDR3, as DNA: TGTGCCAGCAGCCCCTGGACAGGGCCAAACATGAACACTGAAGCTTTCTTT. The encoded protein is CASSPWTGPNMNTEAFF.

This rearrangement joins TRBV11-2 to TRBJ2-5, with 14 bases lining up with TRBD2. Germline assignment: CDR1 SGHAT and CDR2 FQNNGV. The CDR3 runs 19 residues. With V trimmed by 1 base and J by 4 bases, 11 bases remained unmatched. CDR3 region: CASSLVGRLAGGPGETQYF. CDR3 coding DNA: TGTGCCAGCAGCTTAGTTGGGCGACTAGCGGGAGGGCCGGGAGAGACCCAGTACTTC.

The gene calls are TRBV5-4 and TRBJ1-1; TRBD1 matches at 9 bases. Germline V gives CDR1 SGHNT, CDR2 YYREEE (reference sequence). The CDR3 spans 15 residues. J was trimmed by 4 bases and V by 2 bases; bases with no gene match: 6. The CDR3 coding sequence is TGTGCCAGCAGCTTCCCCGGGACAGGGTTCACTGAAGCTTTCTTT. As protein: CASSFPGTGFTEAFF.

The table lists this clone with a count of one. The chain employs TRBV6-5 and TRBJ2-5; TRBD2 agrees at 7 bases. The trim removed 7 bases at V and 5 bases at J, leaving 4 bases unmatched. The length of the CDR3 is 12 residues. The germline gives CDR1 MNHEY, CDR2 SVGAGI. The CDR3 sequence: CASKVGGETQYF. CDR3 sequence (DNA): TGTGCCAGCAAAGTGGGGGGGGAGACCCAGTACTTC.

The chain has TRBV29-1 and TRBJ1-2; D is unclear. Germline assignment: CDR1 SQVTM and CDR2 ANQGSEA. The ends were cut back, 8 bases at V and 4 bases at J, with 11 bases in the middle. CDR3 size: 11 residues. CDR3 DNA: TGCAGCTTATCGACACTCTATGGCTACACCTTC. Its protein is CSLSTLYGYTF.

In regard to this clone: The junction departs from germline at one end; a sequencing error may be responsible. The chain couples TRBV6-1 to TRBJ2-5; 8 bases fit TRBD2. CDR1 and CDR2 from the germline V gene are MNHNS and SASEGT. The CDR3 consists of 16 residues. The CDR3 DNA sequence: TGTGCCAGCAGAGAAGCGGGAGTGGTGGGTGTAGAGACCCAGTACTTC. It is translated as CASREAGVVGVETQYF.

The chain couples TRBV7-2 to TRBJ2-1; TRBD2 aligns across 11 bases. The CDR3 has 15 amino acids. The junction had 4 bases not matched to a gene; V was cut back by 3 bases and J by 6 bases. In germline, CDR1 is SGHTA, CDR2 FQGNSA. CDR3 bases: TGTGCCAGCAGCTTTGTAGCGGGAGGGTCCAATGAGCAGTTCTTC. Protein: CASSFVAGGSNEQFF.

V and J are TRBV4-2 and TRBJ1-5, with TRBD1 as a possible D gene (5 bases). In germline, CDR1 is LGHNA, CDR2 YNFKEQ. Trimming cost V 4 bases and J 4 bases, with 11 bases left between them. This CDR3 has 14 amino acids. In nucleotides, the CDR3 is TGTGCCAGCAGCCCCGGGGACGGAAATCAGCCCCAGCATTTT. It translates to CASSPGDGNQPQHF.

This clone was found once. The chain joins TRBV6-6 to TRBJ2-1; maybe TRBD2 (5 bases). CDR3 length: 14 residues. Trimming shortened V by 2 bases and J by 2 bases, and 7 bases separated the two germline ends. Germline V gene data show CDR1 as MNHNY and CDR2 as SVGAGI (reference sequence). The CDR3 sequence is CASSYGGPYNEQFF. The CDR3 DNA reads as TGTGCCAGCAGTTACGGCGGGCCCTACAATGAGCAGTTCTTC.

The chain couples TRBV28 to TRBJ1-1; no clear D gene. CDR3 size: 13 residues. V lost 0 bases and J 9 bases, leaving 11 bases between the germline ends. From germline, CDR1 is MDHEN and CDR2 SYDVKM. The CDR3 here is CASSLWGAGQAFF. The CDR3 coding sequence is TGTGCCAGCAGTTTATGGGGTGCAGGCCAAGCTTTCTTT.

This clone was counted a single time. The chain has TRBV9 and TRBJ1-1; D is perhaps TRBD1 (6 bases). CDR3 length: 16 residues. From germline, CDR1 is SGDLS and CDR2 YYNGEE. The V end lost 0 bases, the J end lost 4 bases, and 16 bases lay between the germline ends. The CDR3 is CASSVGVGGGTTEAFF. In nucleotides, the CDR3 is TGTGCCAGCAGCGTAGGAGTTGGGGGCGGGACCACTGAAGCTTTCTTT.

The V gene is TRBV7-2, the J gene TRBJ2-1; tentative D call: TRBD2 (5 bases). Between the trimmed V and J ends, which lost 3 bases and 1 base, there was a span of 7 bases. CDR3 length: 14 amino acids. Germline V CDR1 and CDR2: SGHTA, FQGNSA. CDR3: CASSLDLSYNEQFF. For the CDR3, the DNA is TGTGCCAGCAGCTTGGACTTGTCCTACAATGAGCAGTTCTTC.

The rearrangement joins TRBV5-1 to TRBJ1-5; no clear D. The CDR3 is 14 residues long. CDR1 and CDR2 (germline): SGHRS, YFSETQ. The V gene lost 4 bases and the J gene lost 5 bases, with 13 bases spanning the gap. The CDR3 sequence: CASSPDTFDQPQHF. CDR3 nucleotides: TGCGCCAGCAGCCCTGACACTTTTGATCAGCCCCAGCATTTT.

The chain combines TRBV7-9 with TRBJ2-7; the D gene could be TRBD1 or TRBD2 (5 bases each). Trimming pared 11 bases from V and 6 bases from J, leaving 23 bases between. Looked up from germline, CDR1 is SEHNR and CDR2 is FQNEAQ (reference sequence). This CDR3 contains 14 residues. The CDR3, as DNA: TGTGCCTCCTCTTGGGGGAAGGACAAAGGCGAGCAGTACTTC. Encoded protein: CASSWGKDKGEQYF.

This clone was seen once. At the DNA level, this CDR3 is encoded by other sequences in the same sample as well. The V call is TRBV5-1, the J call TRBJ2-3; no firm D call. The CDR3 extends over 14 amino acids. V dropped 0 bases and J dropped 2 bases, with 7 bases sitting between them. Looked up from germline, CDR1 is SGHRS and CDR2 is YFSETQ. DNA for the CDR3: TGCGCCAGCAGCTTGGGAACAGTCACAGATACGCAGTATTTT. Protein product: CASSLGTVTDTQYF.

The chain uses TRBV29-1 and TRBJ2-1; TRBD2 aligns across 14 bases. This CDR3 is built from 15 residues. The V and J ends lost 2 bases and 4 bases, in that order; junction bases with no gene match: 1. Germline V CDR1 and CDR2: SQVTM, ANQGSEA. CDR3 in amino acids: CSVERLAGGYNEQFF. The CDR3 DNA is TGCAGCGTTGAACGACTAGCGGGAGGGTACAATGAGCAGTTCTTC.

A few counts support this clone. The DNA for the CDR3 is TGTGCCAGCAGCTCCCTATATGGGGTAGAACCACGGGAGCCCCAGCATTTT. It encodes CASSSLYGVEPREPQHF. The rearrangement uses TRBV7-3 and TRBJ1-5; D not resolved. The ends were cut back, 4 bases at V and 8 bases at J, with 24 bases in the middle. CDR1 and CDR2 (germline): SGHTA, FQGTGA. The length of the CDR3 is 17 residues.

The chain recombines TRBV6-5 with TRBJ1-4; 8 bases fit TRBD1. V was pared by 4 bases and J by 8 bases, with 12 bases of the junction left unmatched. The CDR3 has 16 amino acids. Germline CDR1 is MNHEY and CDR2 is SVGAGI. The CDR3 nucleotides are TGTGCCAGCAGTTCATTACCCCGGGACAGGAGCGAAAAACTGTTTTTT. Amino acid sequence: CASSSLPRDRSEKLFF.

The genes are TRBV7-2 and TRBJ2-1; D may match TRBD1 or TRBD2 (6 bases each). Germline V gene data show CDR1 as SGHTA and CDR2 as FQGNSA. The CDR3 has 16 residues. V gave up 4 bases and J gave up 9 bases, with 22 bases separating them. CDR3 DNA sequence: TGTGCCAGCAGCTCCATAGGGGCTAGCGAGGGGGGTGAGCAGTTCTTC. The encoded protein is CASSSIGASEGGEQFF.

This sequence joins TRBV2 and TRBJ1-2, with unresolved D. Deletions cut 6 bases from V and 4 bases from J, with 12 bases between. Germline-derived CDR1 and CDR2 are SNHLY and FYNNEI. The CDR3 loop spans 13 amino acids. CDR3: CASSPGKPYGYTF. The CDR3 DNA reads TGTGCCAGCAGCCCGGGGAAGCCCTATGGCTACACCTTC. The full variable domain, with the rest looked up from reference TRBV2 and TRBJ1-2, is EPEVTQTPSHQVTQMGQEVILRCVPISNHLYFYWYRQILGQKVEFLVSFYNNEISEKSEIFDDQFSVERPDGSNFTLKIRSTKLEDSAMYFCASSPGKPYGYTFGSGTRLTVV.